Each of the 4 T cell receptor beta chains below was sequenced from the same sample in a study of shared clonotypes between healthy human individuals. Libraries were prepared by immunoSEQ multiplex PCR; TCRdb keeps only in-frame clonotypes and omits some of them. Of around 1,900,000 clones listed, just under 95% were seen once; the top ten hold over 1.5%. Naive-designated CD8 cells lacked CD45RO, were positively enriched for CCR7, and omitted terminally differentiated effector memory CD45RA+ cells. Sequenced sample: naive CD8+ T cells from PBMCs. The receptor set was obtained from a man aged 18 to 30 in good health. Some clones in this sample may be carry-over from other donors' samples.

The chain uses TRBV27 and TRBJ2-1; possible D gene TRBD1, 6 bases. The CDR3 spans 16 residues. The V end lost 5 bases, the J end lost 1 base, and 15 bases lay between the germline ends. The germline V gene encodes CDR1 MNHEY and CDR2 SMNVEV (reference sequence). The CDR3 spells CASSAHRALSYNEQFF. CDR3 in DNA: TGTGCCAGCAGTGCACACAGGGCCCTGTCCTACAATGAGCAGTTCTTC.

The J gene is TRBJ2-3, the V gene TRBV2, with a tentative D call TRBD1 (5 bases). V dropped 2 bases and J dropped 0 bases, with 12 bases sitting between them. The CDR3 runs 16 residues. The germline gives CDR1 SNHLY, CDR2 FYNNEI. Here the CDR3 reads CASSERQDTSTDTQYF. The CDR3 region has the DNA TGTGCCAGCAGTGAAAGGCAGGACACTAGCACAGATACGCAGTATTTT.

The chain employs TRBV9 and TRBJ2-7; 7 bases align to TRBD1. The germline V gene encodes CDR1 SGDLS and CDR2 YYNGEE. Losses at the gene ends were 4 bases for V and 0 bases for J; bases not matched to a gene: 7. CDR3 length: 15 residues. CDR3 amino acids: CASSLTGSSSYEQYF. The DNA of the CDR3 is TGTGCCAGCAGCTTGACAGGGTCTAGCTCCTACGAGCAGTACTTC.

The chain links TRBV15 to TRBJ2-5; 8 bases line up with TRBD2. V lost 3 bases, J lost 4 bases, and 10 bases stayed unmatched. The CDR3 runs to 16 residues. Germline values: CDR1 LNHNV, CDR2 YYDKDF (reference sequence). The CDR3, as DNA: TGTGCCACCAGCAGTCCTAGCGGGTGGCGTAGAGAGACCCAGTACTTC. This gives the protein CATSSPSGWRRETQYF.